This TCR beta chain was observed in a study of cytomegalovirus exposure and HLA in healthy donors (dated by TCRdb to 2017 to 2019). With regard to the full study: An earlier analysis of several hundred of the donors reported approximately 290 Gb of sequence data and about 100 million unique TCR beta sequences from some 180 million T cells. Roughly 300 gigabases of sequencing data and tens of millions of unique TCR sequences were included in an early release covering several hundred HLA-typed donors. Of the 300 to 500 genotyped donors, 80% to 90% were placed in the genetic ancestry cluster associated with self-reported Caucasian donors. The aim of the study was to test whether cataloging public T cell receptors could identify signatures of past pathogen exposure. The study profiled the T cell repertoires of some 610 subjects by immunosequencing and related them to cytomegalovirus serostatus. Along with the approximately 650-subject first cohort, a separate validation cohort of over a hundred different subjects was used. The study combined high-throughput TCR immunosequencing, statistical association of individual TCRs with disease status, and machine learning to predict cytomegalovirus infection status. A later analysis re-examined previously published TCR beta repertoires from just over 650 donors and added high-resolution HLA genotyping to investigate patterns of TCR occurrence. The later analysis used no new phenotypic data to find candidate immune exposures, relying instead on TCR beta sequences and their occurrence across donors. An earlier analysis of 500 to 650 of the donors applied high-throughput TCR beta sequencing to assess whether each TCR beta V gene segment acted as functional or pseudogenic. Donor age, sex, ethnicity and CMV serostatus were compiled alongside the repertoire data. A later genetic analysis took genome-wide SNP genotypes for 398 of the 666 donors and used that subset as a discovery cohort. Every discovery cohort repertoire had been produced on one sequencing platform. Both class I and class II loci were covered by HLA typing, at four-digit resolution. Typing coverage varied by locus: roughly 629-630 donors for A, B, C, DRB1 and DQB1; about 520 for DQA1; about 570 for DPA1; approximately 450 for DPB1. Roughly five DR-DQ haplotypes were handled as single units for association and clustering, since linkage in the cohort was strong. Across 300 to 500 genotyped donors of the cohort, an average of approximately 240,000 unique TCR beta nucleotide sequences per donor were sequenced, and roughly 18% of those sequences were non-productive. The paper's findings and limits, for the study overall: The only immune exposure information available for the cohort was CMV serostatus. The authors suggested that the approach could potentially be extended to other disease states and immunological phenotypes. A later genetic analysis reported fewer N-insertions in productive TCRs among donors in an Asian-associated ancestry cluster than the roughly 620-donor mean. Broadly in line with IMGT annotations, most TCR beta V segments showed up in productive rearrangements about 87% or about 30% of the time in an earlier analysis of 450 to 750 of the donors. A later analysis found that most CMV-associated TCR beta chains appeared HLA-restricted, with HLA associations seemingly driven largely by CMV exposure. Cytomegalovirus status was reported to be diagnosed by the classifier with high specificity and sensitivity in both the original and validation cohorts. Most TCR sequences were observed very rarely across donors, whereas some public TCRs were present in many individuals. HLA typing was unavailable for some donors at each locus, so association tests used only the typed subset. Presence/absence analyses assumed roughly uniform sequencing depth across donors, an assumption that may not hold. The cohort was sequenced for TCR beta chains only, and without alpha or paired-chain data the features that could be detected were limited. The sequencing pipeline was judged likely to have produced a cluster of highly shared sequence variants as a technical artifact. A total of 150 to 200 TCR beta chains were listed by the study as associated with cytomegalovirus. Because counts were too low, some 17 rarely observed V segments, including chromosome 9 orphons, were left out of the earlier analysis of a few hundred of the donors. Strong co-occurrence of HLA alleles, especially DR and DQ, made assigning TCR associations to individual alleles difficult. In a later analysis, HLA-associated TCR beta chains showed more clonal expansion and lower generation probabilities than non-associated chains that were equally common. In a later analysis, TCR association rates were found to vary across HLA loci, with the most associated TCRs seen for DRB1 alleles and the fewest for HLA-C alleles. Three of the identified cytomegalovirus-associated TCR beta chains were confirmed in vitro to be specific for cytomegalovirus antigens. Several of the top co-occurrence clusters appeared to be linked to parvovirus B19, influenza, CMV and Epstein-Barr virus, according to a later analysis. In a later genetic analysis, a missense DCLRE1C variant was associated with V-gene and J-gene trimming of TCR beta chains, and the association was replicated in an independent cohort. Correlated functional status among segregating V segments might reflect linkage disequilibrium, but an unknown experimental factor could not be ruled out. At a false discovery rate of 0.05, a later analysis linked 15,000 to 20,000 TCR beta sequences to specific HLA alleles. A further reported finding was that TCR beta sequences accurately predicted the HLA-A and HLA-B alleles for most subjects in the first cohort.

The cohort consisted of 670 or so healthy bone marrow donors. Cohort members were all nominally healthy when sampled, although unrecorded immune exposures were likely present. The donor tested CMV seronegative and was one of the 352 seronegative cohort members. A peripheral blood sample was collected from each donor, and TCR beta sequencing was performed on peripheral blood mononuclear cells. The Qiagen DNeasy Blood Extraction Kit was used to extract genomic DNA from the blood cell samples. Library construction relied on the immunoSEQ multiplex PCR assay. The multiplex PCR relied on a mix of 60 forward primers for TCR Vbeta segments and 13 reverse primers for TCR Jbeta segments. The CDR3 region of rearranged TCR beta genes was amplified from genomic DNA by a multiplex PCR assay. On the Illumina HiSeq System, the amplified TCR beta libraries were sequenced as 87-base-pair reads. The paper's data handling went like this. In a later analysis, some 80 million unique TCR beta chains were counted across the 666 repertoires, and about 10 million of these chains were shared by at least two donors. Raw reads were error-corrected and collapsed into unique sequences by a nearest-neighbor algorithm in which closely related sequences were merged to remove PCR and sequencing errors. V, D and J gene segments were assigned by aligning CDR3 sequences to IMGT reference sequences. For a sequence to be retained, a match of at least six nucleotides was required to both a V gene segment and a J gene segment. Rearrangements were classified as productive when the CDR3 lacked stop codons and remained in frame with V and J, and all other rearrangements were classified as non-productive. CDR3 was defined by IMGT convention, running from the second conserved V-encoded cysteine to the conserved J-encoded phenylalanine. The earlier analysis of a few hundred of the donors excluded any sequence lacking an unambiguous match to a single V gene segment. An earlier analysis of a few hundred of the donors called V segments functional above 56.7% productive rearrangements and segregating when the between-donor standard deviation exceeded 5%. A statistical classification framework was built for diagnosing cytomegalovirus status from the catalog of TCR beta chain sequences. A later analysis assigned V and J genes by comparing TCR nucleotide sequences with IMGT/GENE-DB human TR gene sequences. The TCRdist pipeline was used in a later analysis to assign CDR3 sequences and most-parsimonious VDJ recombination scenarios. In a later analysis, each TCR beta chain was defined by its CDR3 amino acid sequence together with its V-gene family, and reads without a unique V-gene family were excluded. In a later analysis, approximately 590 highly shared, low-generation-probability nucleotide sequences were removed to address suspected cross-contamination and a sequencing artifact. For each public chain, a later analysis derived a clonal expansion index from normalized ranks of inferred template counts within each repertoire. In a later analysis, generation probabilities were computed with a VDJ recombination model fitted to out-of-frame rearrangements, and the resulting probabilities were checked against IGoR. A later analysis scored TCR-TCR, TCR-HLA and TCR-CMV co-occurrence with hypergeometric tests, applying a repertoire-size bias correction to TCR pairs. In a later analysis, false discovery rates were estimated by permuting HLA or CMV assignments 20 times. In a later analysis, co-occurring TCRs were grouped using DBSCAN, with TCRdist sequence similarity added in when clustering inside HLA-allele-positive subsets. Repertoires with fewer than 30,000 or more than 120,000 public chains were left out of co-occurrence clustering, as were four to six repertoires with anomalous nucleotide sharing. TCRdb holds this immuneACCESS table with in-frame rearrangements only. Some clones are missing; in checked studies, unresolved V genes explain under half, and the rest has no known cause. V and J calls and clone size follow that table, whereas D and trimming were derived from the DNA. For this sample the table gives 90,000 to 120,000 clones, of which around 76% were detected only once. Together, the top ten hold about 2.3% of the sample.

Concerning this clone: Its binding antigen is unknown. Base qualities are missing; no much larger clone stands one base away.

The sequence was obtained from a man between 18 and 29 years old in good health and CMV-seronegative. The specimen sequenced was PBMCs.

The encoded CDR3 is CASSYGGQGSGNTIYF. The DNA reads TGTGCCAGCAGTTACGGCGGACAGGGATCCGGAAACACCATATATTTT. The sequence joins TRBV6-5 to TRBJ1-3, with TRBD1 identical over 8 junction bases. V trim: 2 bases; J trim: 4 bases; unmatched bases: 7. From the cysteine through the phenylalanine, the CDR3 covers 16 amino acids. CDR3 DNA only is kept here, 48 bases in frame from base 1. CDR1 and CDR2 are drawn from the germline V gene: MNHEY, SVGAGI.